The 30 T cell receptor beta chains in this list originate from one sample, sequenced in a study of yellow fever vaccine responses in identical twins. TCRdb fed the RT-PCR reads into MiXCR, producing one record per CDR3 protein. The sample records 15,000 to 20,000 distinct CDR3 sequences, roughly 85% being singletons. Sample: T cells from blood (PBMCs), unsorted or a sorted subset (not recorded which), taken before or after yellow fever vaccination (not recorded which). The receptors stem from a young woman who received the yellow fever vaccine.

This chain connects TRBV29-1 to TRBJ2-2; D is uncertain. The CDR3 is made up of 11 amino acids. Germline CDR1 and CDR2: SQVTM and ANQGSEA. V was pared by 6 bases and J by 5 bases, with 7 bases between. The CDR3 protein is CSVLATGELFF. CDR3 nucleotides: TGCAGCGTGCTGGCAACCGGGGAGCTGTTTTTT.

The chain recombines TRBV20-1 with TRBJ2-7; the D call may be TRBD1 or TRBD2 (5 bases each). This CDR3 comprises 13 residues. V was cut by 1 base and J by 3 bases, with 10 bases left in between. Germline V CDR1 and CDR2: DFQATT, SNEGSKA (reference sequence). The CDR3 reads CSARGDQDYEQYF. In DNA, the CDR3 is TGCAGTGCTAGAGGGGACCAAGACTACGAGCAGTACTTC.

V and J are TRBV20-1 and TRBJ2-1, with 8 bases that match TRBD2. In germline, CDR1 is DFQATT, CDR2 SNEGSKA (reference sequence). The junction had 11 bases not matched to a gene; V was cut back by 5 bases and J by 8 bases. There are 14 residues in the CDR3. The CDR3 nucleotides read TGCAGTGCTTACAAGCGGGAGCTTACCCATGAGCAGTTCTTC. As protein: CSAYKRELTHEQFF.

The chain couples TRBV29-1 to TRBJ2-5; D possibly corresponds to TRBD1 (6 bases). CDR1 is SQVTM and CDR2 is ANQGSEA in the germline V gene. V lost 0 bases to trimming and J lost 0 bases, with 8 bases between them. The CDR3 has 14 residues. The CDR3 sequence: CSVEDWTDQETQYF. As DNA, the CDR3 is TGCAGCGTTGAAGATTGGACAGACCAAGAGACCCAGTACTTC. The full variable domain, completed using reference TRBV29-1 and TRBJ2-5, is SAVISQKPSRDICQRGTSLTIQCQVDSQVTMMFWYRQQPGQSLTLIATANQGSEATYESGFVIDKFPISRPNLTFSTLTVSNMSPEDSSIYLCSVEDWTDQETQYFGPGTRLLVL.

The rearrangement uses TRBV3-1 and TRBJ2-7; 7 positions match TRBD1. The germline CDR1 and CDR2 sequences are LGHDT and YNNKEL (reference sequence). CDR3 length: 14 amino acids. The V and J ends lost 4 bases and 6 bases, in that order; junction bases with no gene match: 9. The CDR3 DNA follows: TGTGCCAGCAGCCGCCGGGACAGTTTGGGCGAGCAGTACTTC. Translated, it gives CASSRRDSLGEQYF.

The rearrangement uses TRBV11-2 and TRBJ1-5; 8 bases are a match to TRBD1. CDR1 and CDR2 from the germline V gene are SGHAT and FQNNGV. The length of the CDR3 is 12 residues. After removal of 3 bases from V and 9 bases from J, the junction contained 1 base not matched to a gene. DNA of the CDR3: TGTGCCAGCAGCTTCGACAGGGGGCCCCAGCATTTT. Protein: CASSFDRGPQHF.

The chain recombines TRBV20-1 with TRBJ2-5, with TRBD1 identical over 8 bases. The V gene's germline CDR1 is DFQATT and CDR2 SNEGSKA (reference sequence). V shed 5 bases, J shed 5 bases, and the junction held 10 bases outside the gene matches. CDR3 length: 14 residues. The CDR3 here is CSAPRQGTSETQYF. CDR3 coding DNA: TGCAGTGCTCCACGACAGGGGACGAGTGAGACCCAGTACTTC.

The CDR3 loop is CSVDPAEIFNNEQFF. Here the CDR3 DNA reads TGCAGCGTTGACCCGGCGGAGATCTTCAACAATGAGCAGTTCTTC. This rearrangement joins TRBV29-1 to TRBJ2-1; D is unclear. Trimming left V 3 bases short and J 5 bases short, with 17 bases between. The CDR3 consists of 15 residues. The germline gives CDR1 SQVTM, CDR2 ANQGSEA.

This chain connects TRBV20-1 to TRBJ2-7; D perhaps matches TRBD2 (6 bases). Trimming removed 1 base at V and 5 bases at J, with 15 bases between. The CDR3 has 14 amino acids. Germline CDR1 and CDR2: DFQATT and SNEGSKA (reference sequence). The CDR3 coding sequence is TGCAGTGCTAGAGCAGAGGCTAGCGTCCACGAGCAGTACTTC. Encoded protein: CSARAEASVHEQYF.

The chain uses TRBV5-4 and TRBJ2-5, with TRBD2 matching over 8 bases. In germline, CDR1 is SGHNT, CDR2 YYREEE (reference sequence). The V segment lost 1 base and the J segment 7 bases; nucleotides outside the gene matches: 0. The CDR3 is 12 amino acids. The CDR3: CASSLREGTQYF. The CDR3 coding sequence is TGTGCCAGCAGCTTGCGGGAGGGGACCCAGTACTTC.

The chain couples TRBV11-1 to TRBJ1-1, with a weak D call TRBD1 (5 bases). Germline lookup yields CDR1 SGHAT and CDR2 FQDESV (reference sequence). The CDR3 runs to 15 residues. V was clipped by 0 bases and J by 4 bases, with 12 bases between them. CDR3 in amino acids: CASSLAGVWSTEAFF. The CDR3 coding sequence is TGTGCCAGCAGCTTAGCAGGGGTTTGGTCCACTGAAGCTTTCTTT.

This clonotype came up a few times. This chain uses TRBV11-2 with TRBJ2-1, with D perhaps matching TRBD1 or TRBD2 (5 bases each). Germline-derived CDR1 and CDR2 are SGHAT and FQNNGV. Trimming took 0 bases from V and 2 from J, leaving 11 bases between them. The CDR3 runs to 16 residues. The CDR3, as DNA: TGTGCCAGCAGCTTAGAGAGGGACCCCCCCTACAATGAGCAGTTCTTC. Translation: CASSLERDPPYNEQFF.

In DNA, the CDR3 is TGTGCCAGCAGCTTCCGACAACCTTCCAATGAGCAGTTCTTC. This sequence encodes CASSFRQPSNEQFF. V and J are TRBV11-3 and TRBJ2-1, with D uncertain. Trimming shortened V by 3 bases and J by 6 bases, and 12 bases separated the two germline ends. The germline V gene has CDR1 SGHNT and CDR2 YENEEA. CDR3 size: 14 residues. Together with reference TRBV11-3 and TRBJ2-1, the CDR3 gives the full variable domain: EAGVVQSPRYKIIEKKQPVAFWCNPISGHNTLYWYLQNLGQGPELLIRYENEEAVDDSQLPKDRFSAERLKGVDSTLKIQPAELGDSAVYLCASSFRQPSNEQFFGPGTRLTVL.

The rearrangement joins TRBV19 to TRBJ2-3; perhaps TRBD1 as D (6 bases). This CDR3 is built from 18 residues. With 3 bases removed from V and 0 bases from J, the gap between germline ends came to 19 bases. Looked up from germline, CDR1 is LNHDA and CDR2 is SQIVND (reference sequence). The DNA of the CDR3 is TGTGCCAGTAGTATCCTCCTTCGACAGGAATCTAGCACAGATACGCAGTATTTT. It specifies CASSILLRQESSTDTQYF.

The CDR3 region has the DNA TGCAGCGTAGACGACAGCCTCGAGCAGTACTTC. It is translated as CSVDDSLEQYF. The chain joins TRBV29-1 to TRBJ2-7, with D possibly matching TRBD1 (5 bases). Per germline, CDR1 SQVTM and CDR2 ANQGSEA. V gave up 6 bases and J gave up 6 bases, with 12 bases separating them. The CDR3 runs to 11 residues.

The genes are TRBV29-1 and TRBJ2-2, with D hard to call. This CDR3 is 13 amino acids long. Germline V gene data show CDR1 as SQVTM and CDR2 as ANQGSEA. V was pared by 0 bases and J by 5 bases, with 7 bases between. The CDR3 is CSVEDAATGELFF. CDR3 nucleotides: TGCAGCGTTGAAGACGCGGCGACCGGGGAGCTGTTTTTT.

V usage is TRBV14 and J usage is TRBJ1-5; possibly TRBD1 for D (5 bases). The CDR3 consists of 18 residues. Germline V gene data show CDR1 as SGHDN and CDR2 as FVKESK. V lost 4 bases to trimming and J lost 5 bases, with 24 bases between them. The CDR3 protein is CASSPSPTQGREDQPQHF. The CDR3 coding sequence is TGTGCCAGCAGCCCCAGCCCGACTCAGGGACGGGAGGATCAGCCCCAGCATTTT.

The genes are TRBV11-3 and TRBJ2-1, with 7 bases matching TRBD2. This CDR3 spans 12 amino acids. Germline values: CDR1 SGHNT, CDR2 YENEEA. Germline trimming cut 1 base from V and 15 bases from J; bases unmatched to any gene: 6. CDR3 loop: CASSLVTSAAFF. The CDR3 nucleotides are TGTGCCAGCAGCTTAGTTACTAGCGCGGCGTTCTTC.

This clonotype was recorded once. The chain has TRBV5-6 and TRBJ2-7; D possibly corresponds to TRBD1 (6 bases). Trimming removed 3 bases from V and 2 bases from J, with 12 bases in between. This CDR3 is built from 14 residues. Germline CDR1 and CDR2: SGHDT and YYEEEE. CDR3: CASSWTGTTYEQYF. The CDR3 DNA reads TGTGCCAGCAGCTGGACCGGGACAACCTACGAGCAGTACTTC.

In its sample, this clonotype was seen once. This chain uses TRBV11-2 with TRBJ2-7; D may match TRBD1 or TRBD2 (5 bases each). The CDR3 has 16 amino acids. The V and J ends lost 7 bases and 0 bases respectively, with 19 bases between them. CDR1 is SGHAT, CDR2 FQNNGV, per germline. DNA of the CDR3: TGTGCCAGCAACCCCTCCTGGGGGAAAAACTCCTACGAGCAGTACTTC. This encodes CASNPSWGKNSYEQYF.

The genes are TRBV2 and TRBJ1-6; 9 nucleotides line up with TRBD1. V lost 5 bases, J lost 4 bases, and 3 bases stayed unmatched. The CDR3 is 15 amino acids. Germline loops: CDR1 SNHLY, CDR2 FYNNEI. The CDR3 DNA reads TGTGCCAGCAGTCGGACAGGGGATTATAATTCACCCCTCCACTTT. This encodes CASSRTGDYNSPLHF.

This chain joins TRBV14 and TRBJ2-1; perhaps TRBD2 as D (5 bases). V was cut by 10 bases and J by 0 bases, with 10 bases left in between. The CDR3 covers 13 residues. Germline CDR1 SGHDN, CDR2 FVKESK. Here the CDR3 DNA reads TGTGCCACCTCCCGGGACTCCTACAATGAGCAGTTCTTC. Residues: CATSRDSYNEQFF.

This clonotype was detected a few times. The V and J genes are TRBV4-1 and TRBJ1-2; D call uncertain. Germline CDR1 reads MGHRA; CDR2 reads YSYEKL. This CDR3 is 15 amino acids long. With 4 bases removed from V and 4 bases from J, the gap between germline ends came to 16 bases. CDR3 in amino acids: CASSPPPPGSYGYTF. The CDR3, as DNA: TGCGCCAGCAGCCCACCGCCCCCGGGAAGCTATGGCTACACCTTC.

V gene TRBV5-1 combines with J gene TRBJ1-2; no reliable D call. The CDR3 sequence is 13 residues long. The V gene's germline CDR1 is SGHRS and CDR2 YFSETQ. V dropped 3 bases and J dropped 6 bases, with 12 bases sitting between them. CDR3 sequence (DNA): TGCGCCAGCAGCTCCCAGCAGATTGATGGCTACACCTTC. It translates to CASSSQQIDGYTF.

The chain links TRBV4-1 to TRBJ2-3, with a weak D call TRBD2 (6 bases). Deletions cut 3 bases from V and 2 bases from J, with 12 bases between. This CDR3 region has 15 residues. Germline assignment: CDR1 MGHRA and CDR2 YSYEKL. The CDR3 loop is CASSQGLPVTDTQYF. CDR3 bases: TGCGCCAGCAGCCAGGGACTCCCCGTCACAGATACGCAGTATTTT.

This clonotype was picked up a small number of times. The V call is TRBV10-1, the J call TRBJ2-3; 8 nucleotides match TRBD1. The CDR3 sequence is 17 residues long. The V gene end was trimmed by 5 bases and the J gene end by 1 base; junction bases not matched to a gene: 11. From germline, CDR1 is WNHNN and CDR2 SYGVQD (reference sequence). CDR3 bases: TGCGCCAGCAGTATCACAGGGGGAAGGTTTCGCACAGATACGCAGTATTTT. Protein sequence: CASSITGGRFRTDTQYF.

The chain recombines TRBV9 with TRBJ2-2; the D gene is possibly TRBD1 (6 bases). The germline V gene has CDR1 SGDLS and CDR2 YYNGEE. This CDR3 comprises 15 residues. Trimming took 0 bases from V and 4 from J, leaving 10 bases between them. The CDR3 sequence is CASSVGPRGTGELFF. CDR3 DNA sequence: TGTGCCAGCAGCGTAGGCCCCAGGGGCACCGGGGAGCTGTTTTTT.

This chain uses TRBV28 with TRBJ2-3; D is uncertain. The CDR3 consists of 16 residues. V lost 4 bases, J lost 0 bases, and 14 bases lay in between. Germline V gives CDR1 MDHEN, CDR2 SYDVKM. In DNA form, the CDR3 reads TGTGCCAGCAGTTCACCCGGCGAAACTAGCACAGATACGCAGTATTTT. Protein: CASSSPGETSTDTQYF.

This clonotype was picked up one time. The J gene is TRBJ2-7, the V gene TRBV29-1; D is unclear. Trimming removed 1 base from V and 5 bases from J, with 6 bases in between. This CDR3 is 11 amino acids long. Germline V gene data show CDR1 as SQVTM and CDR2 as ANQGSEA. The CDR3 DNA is TGCAGCGTTGAAGTATCCCACGAGCAGTACTTC. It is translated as CSVEVSHEQYF.

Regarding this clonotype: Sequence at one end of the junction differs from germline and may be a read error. This CDR3 reads CASTYDSSTGGYGHTF. The DNA for the CDR3 is TGTGCCAGCACCTACGATAGCTCGACAGGCGGCTATGGCCACACCTTC. The chain links TRBV2 to TRBJ1-2; a weak D match, TRBD1 (6 bases). Germline CDR1 reads SNHLY; CDR2 reads FYNNEI. This CDR3 has 16 residues. Combining the CDR3 with reference TRBV2 and TRBJ1-2 gives the whole variable domain EPEVTQTPSHQVTQMGQEVILRCVPISNHLYFYWYRQILGQKVEFLVSFYNNEISEKSEIFDDQFSVERPDGSNFTLKIRSTKLEDSAMYFCASTYDSSTGGYGHTFGSGTRLTVV.